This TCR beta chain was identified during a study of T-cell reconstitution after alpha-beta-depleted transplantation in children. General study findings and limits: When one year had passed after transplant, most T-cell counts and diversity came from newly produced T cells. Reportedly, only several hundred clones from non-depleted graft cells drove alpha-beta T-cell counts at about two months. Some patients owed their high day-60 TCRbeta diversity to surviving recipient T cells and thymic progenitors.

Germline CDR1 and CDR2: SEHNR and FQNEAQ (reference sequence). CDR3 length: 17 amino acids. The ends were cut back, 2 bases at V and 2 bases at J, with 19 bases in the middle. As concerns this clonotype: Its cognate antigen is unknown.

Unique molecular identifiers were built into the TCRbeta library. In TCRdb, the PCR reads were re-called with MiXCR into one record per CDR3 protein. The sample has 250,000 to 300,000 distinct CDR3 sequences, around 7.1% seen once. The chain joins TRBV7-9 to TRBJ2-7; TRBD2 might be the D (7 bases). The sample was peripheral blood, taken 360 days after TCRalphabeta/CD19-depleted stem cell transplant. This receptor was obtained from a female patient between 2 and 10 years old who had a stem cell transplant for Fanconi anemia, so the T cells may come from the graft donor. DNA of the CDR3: TGTGCCAGCAGCTTACAAGCGGTGGGGGGGCTGGCCTACGAGCAGTACTTC. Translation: CASSLQAVGGLAYEQYF.